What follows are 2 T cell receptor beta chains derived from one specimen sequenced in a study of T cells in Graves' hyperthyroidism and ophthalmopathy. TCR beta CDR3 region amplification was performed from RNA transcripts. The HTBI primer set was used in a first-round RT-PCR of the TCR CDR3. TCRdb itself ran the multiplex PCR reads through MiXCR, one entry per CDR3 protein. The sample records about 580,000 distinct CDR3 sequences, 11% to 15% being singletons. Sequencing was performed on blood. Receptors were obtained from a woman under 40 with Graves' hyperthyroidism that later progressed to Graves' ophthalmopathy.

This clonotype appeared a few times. DNA for the CDR3: TGTGCCAGCAGCCCGATAGCGGGATGGGGCACAGATACGCAGTATTTT. Protein sequence: CASSPIAGWGTDTQYF. The chain recombines TRBV7-3 with TRBJ2-3; 8 bases are a match to TRBD2. Germline V gene lookup returns CDR1 SGHTA and CDR2 FQGTGA. V lost 5 bases and J lost 1; bases outside the gene matches: 8. This CDR3 region has 16 residues.

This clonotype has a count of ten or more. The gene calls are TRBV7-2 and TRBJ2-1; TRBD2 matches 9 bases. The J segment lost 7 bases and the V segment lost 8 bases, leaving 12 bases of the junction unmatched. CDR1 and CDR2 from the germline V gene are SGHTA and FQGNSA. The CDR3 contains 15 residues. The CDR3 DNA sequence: TGTGCCAGCGGGGTAAAGGCTAGCGGGAAGAATGAGCAGTTCTTC. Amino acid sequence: CASGVKASGKNEQFF.